Reported below is one T cell receptor (beta chain). This sample stems from a study of cytomegalovirus exposure and HLA in healthy donors. Primers included in the PCR were 60 Vbeta and 13 Jbeta primers. Repertoires were generated with immunoSEQ multiplex PCR, while TCRdb's copy carries only in-frame clones and drops some. The sample yields some 220,000 clones, approximately 81% seen once. Germline V gene sequence: CDR1 SNHLY, CDR2 FYNNEI. The CDR3 runs to 15 residues. V was cut by 6 bases and J by 2 bases, with 14 bases left in between. The chain couples TRBV2 to TRBJ1-5; weak D call: TRBD1 (5 bases). Sequenced input: PBMCs. The sequence was obtained from a girl aged 2 to 10 in good health and CMV-seronegative. For the CDR3, the DNA is TGTGCCAGCAGATGGCAGTCGACAGGCAATCAGCCCCAGCATTTT. This translates into CASRWQSTGNQPQHF. The entire variable domain, with the rest obtained from reference TRBV2 and TRBJ1-5, is as follows: EPEVTQTPSHQVTQMGQEVILRCVPISNHLYFYWYRQILGQKVEFLVSFYNNEISEKSEIFDDQFSVERPDGSNFTLKIRSTKLEDSAMYFCASRWQSTGNQPQHFGDGTRLSIL.